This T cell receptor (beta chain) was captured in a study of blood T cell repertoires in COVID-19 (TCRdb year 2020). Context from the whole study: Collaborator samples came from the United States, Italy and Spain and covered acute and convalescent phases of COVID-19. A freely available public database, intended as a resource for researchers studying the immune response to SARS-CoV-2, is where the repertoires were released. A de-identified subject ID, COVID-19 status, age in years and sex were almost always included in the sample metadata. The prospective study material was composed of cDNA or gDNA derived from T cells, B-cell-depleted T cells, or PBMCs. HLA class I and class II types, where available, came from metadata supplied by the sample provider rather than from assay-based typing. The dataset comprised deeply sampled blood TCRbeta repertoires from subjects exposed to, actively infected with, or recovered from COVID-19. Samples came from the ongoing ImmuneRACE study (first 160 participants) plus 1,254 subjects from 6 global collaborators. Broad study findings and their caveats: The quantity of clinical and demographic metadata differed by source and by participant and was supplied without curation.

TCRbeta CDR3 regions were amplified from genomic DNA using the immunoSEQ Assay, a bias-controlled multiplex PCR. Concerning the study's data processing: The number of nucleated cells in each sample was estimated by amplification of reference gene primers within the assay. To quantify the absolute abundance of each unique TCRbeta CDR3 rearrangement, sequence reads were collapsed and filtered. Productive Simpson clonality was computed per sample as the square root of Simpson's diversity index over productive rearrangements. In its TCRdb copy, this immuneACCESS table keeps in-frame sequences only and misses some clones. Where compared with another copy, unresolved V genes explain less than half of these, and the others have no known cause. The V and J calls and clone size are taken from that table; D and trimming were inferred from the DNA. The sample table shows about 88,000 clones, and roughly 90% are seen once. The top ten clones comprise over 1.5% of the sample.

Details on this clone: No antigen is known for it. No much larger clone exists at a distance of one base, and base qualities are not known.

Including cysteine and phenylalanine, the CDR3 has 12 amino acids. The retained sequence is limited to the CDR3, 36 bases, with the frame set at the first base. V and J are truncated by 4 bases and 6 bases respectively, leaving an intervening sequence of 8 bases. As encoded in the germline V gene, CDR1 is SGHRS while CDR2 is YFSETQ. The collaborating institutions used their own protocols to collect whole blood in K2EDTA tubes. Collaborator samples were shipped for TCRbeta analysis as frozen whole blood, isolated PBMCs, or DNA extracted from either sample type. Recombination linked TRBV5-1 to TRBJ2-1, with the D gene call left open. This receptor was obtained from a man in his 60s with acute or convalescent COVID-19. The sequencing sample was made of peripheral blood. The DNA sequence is TGCGCCAGCAGCATGACACTCAATGAGCAGTTCTTC. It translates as CASSMTLNEQFF.